What follows are 20 T cell receptor beta chains derived from one specimen sequenced in a study of blood T cells in healthy people across ages. Next came a second PCR, run for about 6 to 11 cycles, which used a sample-barcoded 5' primer along with a J-beta primer mix. TCRdb ran MiXCR on the 5' RACE reads and lists one entry per CDR3 protein. The sample contains hundreds of thousands of distinct CDR3 sequences, approximately 50% of which appear only once. The source material was blood. These receptors originate from a man aged 60 to 75 in good health.

This clonotype was detected a few times. V gene TRBV27 combines with J gene TRBJ2-7, with a weak D call TRBD1 (6 bases). This CDR3 has 16 residues. Germline V gene sequence: CDR1 MNHEY, CDR2 SMNVEV (reference sequence). V shed 0 bases and J shed 1 base, with 13 bases lying between them. The CDR3 is CASSLSRGTVSYEQYF. CDR3 in DNA: TGTGCCAGCAGTTTATCGAGGGGGACCGTTTCCTACGAGCAGTACTTC.

This clonotype was observed a few times. V gene TRBV4-1 combines with J gene TRBJ2-4; 11 nucleotides align to TRBD2. This CDR3 has 16 amino acids. Per the germline V gene, CDR1 is MGHRA and CDR2 is YSYEKL. Germline trimming cut 1 base from V and 10 bases from J; bases unmatched to any gene: 9. The CDR3 is CASSQGLAGRARIQYF. CDR3 nucleotide sequence: TGCGCCAGCAGCCAAGGACTAGCGGGGCGAGCGCGAATTCAGTACTTC.

Written as DNA, the CDR3 is TGTGCCATCAGTGAGGGCAGGTCGGGATCCTCTGGGGCCAACGTCCTGACTTTC. It encodes CAISEGRSGSSGANVLTF. The chain uses TRBV10-3 and TRBJ2-6; D may be TRBD2 (5 bases). Germline CDR1 reads ENHRY; CDR2 reads SYGVKD. Trimming removed 2 bases from V and 0 bases from J, with 14 bases in between. The CDR3 runs to 18 residues.

This rearrangement joins TRBV7-2 to TRBJ2-7; no reliable D call. Per germline, CDR1 SGHTA and CDR2 FQGNSA. The CDR3 consists of 14 residues. Trimming removed 1 base at V and 2 bases at J, with 9 bases between. Here the CDR3 DNA reads TGTGCCAGCAGCTTAGGTTATGGACCCTACGAGCAGTACTTC. Translating it yields CASSLGYGPYEQYF.

The rearrangement joins TRBV7-2 to TRBJ1-2; tentative D call: TRBD1 (5 bases). The CDR3 runs to 13 residues. V gave up 4 bases and J gave up 4 bases, with 10 bases separating them. Germline V gene sequence: CDR1 SGHTA, CDR2 FQGNSA. CDR3 sequence reads: CASSSGSRYGYTF. Written as DNA, the CDR3 is TGTGCCAGCAGCTCAGGGTCGCGCTATGGCTACACCTTC.

The chain has TRBV6-6 and TRBJ1-5; the D is unclear. Trimming stripped 6 bases from V and 1 base from J, with 19 bases between. This CDR3 is built from 17 residues. Germline CDR1 MNHNY, CDR2 SVGAGI (reference sequence). Written as DNA, the CDR3 is TGTGCCAGCAGCAGTTCCGGCAACGGGAGGAGCAATCAGCCCCAGCATTTT. It encodes CASSSSGNGRSNQPQHF.

This clonotype was counted between two and nine times. This chain joins TRBV6-6 and TRBJ1-1; D remains unclear. CDR1 is MNHNY and CDR2 is SVGAGI in the germline V gene (reference sequence). Trimming cost V 11 bases and J 0 bases, with 16 bases left between them. CDR3 length equals 14 residues. The CDR3 DNA reads TGTGCCGCCACTTCACAGACGGTGAACACTGAAGCTTTCTTT. It yields the protein CAATSQTVNTEAFF.

There are a few counts of this clonotype. The chain has TRBV25-1 and TRBJ2-5; 9 nucleotides match TRBD1. This CDR3 comprises 16 residues. Germline CDR1 and CDR2: MGHDK and SYGVNS. Unmatched junction bases numbered 8, after V lost 1 base and J lost 5 bases. The CDR3 DNA follows: TGTGCCAGCAGTGAATTAGGGACAGGGCAGGGGGAGACCCAGTACTTC. Its protein product is CASSELGTGQGETQYF.

The chain uses TRBV20-1 and TRBJ2-7; 10 bases agree with TRBD2. Germline V gene lookup returns CDR1 DFQATT and CDR2 SNEGSKA (reference sequence). The CDR3 contains 15 residues. Unmatched junction bases numbered 5, after V lost 1 base and J lost 2 bases. The CDR3 sequence: CSARGAAGGTYEQYF. CDR3 DNA: TGCAGTGCTAGAGGGGCAGCGGGGGGGACCTACGAGCAGTACTTC.

The rearrangement uses TRBV25-1 and TRBJ2-1; D uncertain. This CDR3 contains 13 residues. CDR1 and CDR2 from the germline V gene are MGHDK and SYGVNS. Trimming took 4 bases from V and 8 from J, leaving 12 bases between them. The CDR3 DNA reads TGTGCCAGCAGTGCCACTCCAGTATATGAGCAGTTCTTC. Amino acids: CASSATPVYEQFF.

The chain employs TRBV11-2 and TRBJ1-6, with D unresolved. The length of the CDR3 is 13 residues. Germline CDR1 reads SGHAT; CDR2 reads FQNNGV. The V gene lost 1 base and the J gene lost 13 bases, with 11 bases spanning the gap. CDR3 nucleotides: TGTGCCAGCAGCTTAGCATGGGAATCGCCCCTCCACTTT. Amino acid sequence: CASSLAWESPLHF. Together with reference TRBV11-2 and TRBJ1-6, the CDR3 gives the full variable domain: EAGVAQSPRYKIIEKRQSVAFWCNPISGHATLYWYQQILGQGPKLLIQFQNNGVVDDSQLPKDRFSAERLKGVDSTLKIQPAKLEDSAVYLCASSLAWESPLHFGNGTRLTVT.

The V call is TRBV6-2 or TRBV6-3, the J call TRBJ2-1, with 7 nucleotides matching TRBD1. The better agreement between TRBJ2-7 and the DNA end casts doubt on the J call. Germline V gene lookup returns CDR1 MNHEY and CDR2 SVGEGT. This CDR3 comprises 15 residues. The CDR3 sequence is CASKGQRTTYNEQYF. The CDR3 DNA is TGTGCCAGCAAGGGACAGCGGACAACCTACAATGAGCAGTACTTC.

The chain couples TRBV11-2 to TRBJ2-3; D is possibly TRBD2 (7 bases). This CDR3 is built from 13 residues. Germline CDR1 and CDR2: SGHAT and FQNNGV. The V end lost 5 bases, the J end lost 7 bases, and 13 bases lay between the germline ends. CDR3 DNA sequence: TGTGCCAGCAGCCGGCCGGGGGGCAATACGCAGTATTTT. Translating it yields CASSRPGGNTQYF.

This clonotype was observed a few times. CDR3 sequence reads: CASSYWQGGSNEQFF. The CDR3 DNA reads TGTGCCAGCAGTTACTGGCAGGGTGGTTCCAATGAGCAGTTCTTC. This rearrangement joins TRBV6-5 to TRBJ2-1, with TRBD1 as a possible D gene (5 bases). Germline CDR1 is MNHEY and CDR2 is SVGAGI. Deletions cut 1 base from V and 6 bases from J, with 13 bases between. The CDR3 contains 15 residues.

This clonotype turned up a few times. This chain links TRBV6-6 with TRBJ2-6, with D uncertain. The CDR3 loop spans 17 amino acids. V was shortened by 4 bases and J by 0 bases, with 13 bases between the two germline ends. Germline CDR1 reads MNHNY; CDR2 reads SVGAGI (reference sequence). CDR3 region: CASSSPVQVSGANVLTF. In DNA, the CDR3 is TGTGCCAGCAGTTCCCCCGTTCAGGTCTCTGGGGCCAACGTCCTGACTTTC.

The chain couples TRBV2 to TRBJ2-5; D is possibly TRBD2 (7 bases). Trimming left V 1 base short and J 13 bases short, with 19 bases between. Per germline, CDR1 SNHLY and CDR2 FYNNEI. The length of the CDR3 is 14 residues. The CDR3 reads CASSEGGGAVHLYF. The DNA for the CDR3 is TGTGCCAGCAGTGAAGGTGGGGGGGCGGTTCACCTGTACTTC.

The chain is built from TRBV27 and TRBJ2-1, with 14 bases aligning to TRBD2. V dropped 5 bases and J dropped 11; count of bases not matched to a gene: 8. Germline V gene data show CDR1 as MNHEY and CDR2 as SMNVEV (reference sequence). This CDR3 has 15 amino acids. In DNA, the CDR3 is TGTGCCAGCAGTCCAACGACTAGCGGGGGGGAAAAGCAGTTCTTC. It specifies CASSPTTSGGEKQFF.

The chain carries TRBV5-1 and TRBJ1-4, with TRBD1 identical over 7 bases. The CDR3 contains 16 residues. Trimming took 1 base from V and 6 from J; bases not matched to a gene: 9. Germline V gene sequence: CDR1 SGHRS, CDR2 YFSETQ. In nucleotides, the CDR3 is TGCGCCAGCAGCTTGTTAGGGACAGAGCCTCATGAAAAACTGTTTTTT. Translation gives CASSLLGTEPHEKLFF.

This sequence joins TRBV5-1 and TRBJ2-1; D call uncertain. The germline V gene encodes CDR1 SGHRS and CDR2 YFSETQ. CDR3 length: 15 residues. V lost 2 bases, J lost 5 bases, and 14 bases lay in between. CDR3 residues: CASSLVAGAHNEQFF. As DNA, the CDR3 is TGCGCCAGCAGCTTAGTGGCAGGCGCCCACAATGAGCAGTTCTTC.

V is TRBV12-3 or TRBV12-4 and J is TRBJ2-3, with D perhaps TRBD2 (7 bases). The CDR3 covers 15 residues. The germline V and J ends were trimmed by 6 bases and 2 bases, with 15 bases remaining between them. The CDR3 DNA follows: TGTGCCAGCAGGCTGCGAGGGGGGGACACAGATACGCAGTATTTT. It codes for CASRLRGGDTDTQYF.